A selection of T cell receptor beta chains follows, all from one sample in a study of identical twins. TCRdb recomputed calls from the 5' RACE reads with MiXCR, one row per CDR3 protein. The sample shows around 480,000 distinct CDR3 sequences, approximately 15% of them seen only once. The sample also formed part of further work on yellow fever vaccine responses in identical twins.

What was sequenced was CD4+ T cells sorted from blood. The source is a woman aged 18-29 years in good health. CDR3s include the opening cysteine and the closing phenylalanine or tryptophan. The D gene is left open where the match is weak. A row's size may be missing; if present it is once, few, many or a size class.

D gene | clone size | J gene | V gene | CDR3 DNA | CDR3 protein
TRBD1 | few | TRBJ2-5 | TRBV29-1 | TGCAGCGTTTACCCCCGGACAGGCCATAAAGAGACCCAGTACTTC | CSVYPRTGHKETQYF
TRBD2 | few | TRBJ2-7 | TRBV20-1 | TGCAGTGCCAATAGACTAGCGGGAGACTACGAGCAGTACTTC | CSANRLAGDYEQYF
NA | few | TRBJ2-3 | TRBV2 | TGTGCCAGCTTAGGACTCTTCACAGATACGCAGTATTTT | CASLGLFTDTQYF
NA | NA | TRBJ1-1 | TRBV7-9 | TGTGCCAGCAGCTTAGGGCTGCAAAACACTGAAGCTTTCTTT | CASSLGLQNTEAFF
NA | NA | TRBJ2-1 | TRBV7-8 | TGTGCCAGCAGCTTAGGGGGGATGTATGGTGAGCAGTTCTTC | CASSLGGMYGEQFF
NA | NA | TRBJ1-2 | TRBV20-1 | TGCAGTGCTGATTCGGACAGAAGCTATGGCTACACCTTC | CSADSDRSYGYTF
NA | NA | TRBJ2-7 | TRBV20-1 | TGCAGTGCCTCACGCCACGAGCAGCACTTC | CSASRHEQHF
NA | once | TRBJ1-1 | TRBV6-5 | TGTGCCAGCAGTTACTGGGGGTCTAGCATGAACACTGAAGCTTTCTTT | CASSYWGSSMNTEAFF
TRBD2 | NA | TRBJ2-1 | TRBV10-2 | TGCGCCAGCAGCTACCTGAGCGGGGGGGGGTACAATGAGCAGTTCTTC | CASSYLSGGGYNEQFF
NA | many | TRBJ2-1 | TRBV4-1 | TGCGCCAGCAGCCAAGTCGTTACTAGCTTCACCTACAATGAGCAGTTCTTC | CASSQVVTSFTYNEQFF
NA | NA | TRBJ2-5 | TRBV18 | TGTGCCAGCTCACCACGACATTCTAAAACGAAGAGGACCCAGTACTTC | CASSPRHSKTKRTQYF
TRBD2 | NA | TRBJ2-1 | TRBV20-1 | TGCAGTGCTAGAGAGGCCGGGAGGGCTTATAATGAGCAGTTCTTC | CSAREAGRAYNEQFF
NA | NA | TRBJ1-5 | TRBV6-2/TRBV6-3 | TGTGCCAGCAGAGACAGCCGGGATCAGCCCCAGCATTTT | CASRDSRDQPQHF
TRBD1 | NA | TRBJ2-5 | TRBV29-1 | TGCAGCGCGCTACCGGGACAGGGGTTCCAAGAGACCCAGTACTTC | CSALPGQGFQETQYF
NA | NA | TRBJ2-2 | TRBV5-1 | TGCGCCAGCCGCCAAAACACGGCCGGGGAGCTGTTTTTT | CASRQNTAGELFF
TRBD2 | NA | TRBJ2-5 | TRBV20-1 | TGCAGTGCTAAGCGGGGGGCAGAGACCCAGTACTTC | CSAKRGAETQYF
TRBD1 | NA | TRBJ2-5 | TRBV7-9 | TGTGCCAGCAGCTTCGCGGACAGGGGAATAGGGGAGACCCAGTACTTC | CASSFADRGIGETQYF
TRBD1 | NA | TRBJ2-3 | TRBV28 | TGTGCCAGCACGCGACAGGGCTTGACCGTCAATACGCAGTATTTT | CASTRQGLTVNTQYF
TRBD2 | NA | TRBJ2-1 | TRBV5-1 | TGCGCCAGCAGCTTGGTTGGGACTACGGGTCGGGAGCAGTTCTTC | CASSLVGTTGREQFF
NA | many | TRBJ2-7 | TRBV5-1 | TGCGCCAGCAGTATAGGCAGGACCAACTACGAGCAGTACTTC | CASSIGRTNYEQYF
NA | once | TRBJ2-3 | TRBV24-1 | TGTGCCACCAGTGATTTTCGTGGGGGCACAGAAACGCAGTATTTT | CATSDFRGGTETQYF
TRBD2 | NA | TRBJ2-3 | TRBV29-1 | TGCAGCGTTGCACTTGGCGGGAGGGCGGAAGATACGCAGTATTTT | CSVALGGRAEDTQYF
NA | many | TRBJ2-3 | TRBV5-1 | TGCGCCAGCAGCTTGGCCCCCGGGGCTACAGATACGCAGTATTTT | CASSLAPGATDTQYF
NA | few | TRBJ2-5 | TRBV20-1 | TGCAGTGCAACAGGGACTACCCAAGAGACCCAGTACTTC | CSATGTTQETQYF